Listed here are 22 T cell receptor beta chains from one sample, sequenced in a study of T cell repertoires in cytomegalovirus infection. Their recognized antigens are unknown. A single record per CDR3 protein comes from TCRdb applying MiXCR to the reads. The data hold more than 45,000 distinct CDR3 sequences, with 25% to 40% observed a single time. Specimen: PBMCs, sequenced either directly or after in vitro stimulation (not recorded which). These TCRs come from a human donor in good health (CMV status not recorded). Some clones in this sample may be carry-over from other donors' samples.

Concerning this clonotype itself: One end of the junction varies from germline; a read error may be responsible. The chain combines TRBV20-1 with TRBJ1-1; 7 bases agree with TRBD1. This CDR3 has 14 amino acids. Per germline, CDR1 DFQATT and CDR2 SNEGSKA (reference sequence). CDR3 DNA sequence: TGCAGTGCCAGAGATCAGGGGGGGAACACTGAAGCTTTCTTT. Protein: CSARDQGGNTEAFF.

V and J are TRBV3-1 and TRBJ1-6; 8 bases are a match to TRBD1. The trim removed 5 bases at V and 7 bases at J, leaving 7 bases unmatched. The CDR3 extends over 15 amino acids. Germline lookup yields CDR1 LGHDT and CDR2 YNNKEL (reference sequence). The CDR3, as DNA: TGTGCCAGCAGCGTTTCGGGACAGGACAATTCACCCCTCCACTTT. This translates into CASSVSGQDNSPLHF. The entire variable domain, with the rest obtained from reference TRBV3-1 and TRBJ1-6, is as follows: DTAVSQTPKYLVTQMGNDKSIKCEQNLGHDTMYWYKQDSKKFLKIMFSYNNKELIINETVPNRFSPKSPDKAHLNLHINSLELGDSAVYFCASSVSGQDNSPLHFGNGTRLTVT.

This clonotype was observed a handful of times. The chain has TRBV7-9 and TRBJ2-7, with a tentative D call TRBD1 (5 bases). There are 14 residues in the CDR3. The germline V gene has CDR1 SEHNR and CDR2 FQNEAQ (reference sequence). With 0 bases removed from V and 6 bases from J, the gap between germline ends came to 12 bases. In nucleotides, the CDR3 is TGTGCCAGCAGCTTAGCGGGGCAGGGCTCCGAGCAGTACTTC. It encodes CASSLAGQGSEQYF.

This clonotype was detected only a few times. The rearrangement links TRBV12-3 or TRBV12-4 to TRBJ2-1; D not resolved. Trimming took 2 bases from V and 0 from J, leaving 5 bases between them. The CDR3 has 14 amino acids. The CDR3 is CASSLHHSYNEQFF. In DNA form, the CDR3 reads TGTGCCAGCAGTTTACACCACTCCTACAATGAGCAGTTCTTC.

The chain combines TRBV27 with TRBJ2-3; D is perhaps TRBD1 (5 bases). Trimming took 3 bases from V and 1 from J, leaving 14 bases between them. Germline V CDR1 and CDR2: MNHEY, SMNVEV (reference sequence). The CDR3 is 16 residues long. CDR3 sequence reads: CASSFEGVVGTDTQYF. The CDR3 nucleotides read TGTGCCAGCAGTTTTGAAGGGGTAGTTGGCACAGATACGCAGTATTTT.

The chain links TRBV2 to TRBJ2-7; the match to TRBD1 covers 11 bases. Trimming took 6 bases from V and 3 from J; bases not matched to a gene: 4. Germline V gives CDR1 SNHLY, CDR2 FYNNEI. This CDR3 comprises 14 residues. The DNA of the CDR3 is TGTGCCAGCAGGGGACAGGGGGGATTCTACGAGCAGTACTTC. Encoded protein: CASRGQGGFYEQYF. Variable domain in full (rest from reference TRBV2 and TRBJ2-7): EPEVTQTPSHQVTQMGQEVILRCVPISNHLYFYWYRQILGQKVEFLVSFYNNEISEKSEIFDDQFSVERPDGSNFTLKIRSTKLEDSAMYFCASRGQGGFYEQYFGPGTRLTVT.

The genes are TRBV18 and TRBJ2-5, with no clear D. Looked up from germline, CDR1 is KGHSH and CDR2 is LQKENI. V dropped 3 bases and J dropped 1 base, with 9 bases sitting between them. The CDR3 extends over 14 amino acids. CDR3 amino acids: CASSPRGSQETQYF. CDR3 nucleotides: TGTGCCAGCTCACCGCGAGGCAGCCAAGAGACCCAGTACTTC.

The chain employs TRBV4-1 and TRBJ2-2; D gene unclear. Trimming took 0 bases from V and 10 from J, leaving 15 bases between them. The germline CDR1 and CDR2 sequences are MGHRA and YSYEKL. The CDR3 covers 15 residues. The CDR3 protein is CASSQDEVESAELFF. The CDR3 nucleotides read TGCGCCAGCAGCCAAGATGAGGTGGAGTCCGCGGAGCTGTTTTTT.

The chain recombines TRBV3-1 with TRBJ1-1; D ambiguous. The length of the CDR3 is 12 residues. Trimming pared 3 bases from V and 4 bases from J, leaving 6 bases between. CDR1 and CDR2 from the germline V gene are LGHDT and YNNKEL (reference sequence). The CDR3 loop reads CASSQGSTEAFF. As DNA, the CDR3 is TGTGCCAGCAGCCAGGGGAGCACTGAAGCTTTCTTT.

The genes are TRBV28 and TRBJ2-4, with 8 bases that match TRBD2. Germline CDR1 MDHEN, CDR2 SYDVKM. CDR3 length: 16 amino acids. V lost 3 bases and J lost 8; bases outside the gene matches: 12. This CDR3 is CASSLPGLARHHIQYF. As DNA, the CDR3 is TGTGCCAGCAGTTTGCCCGGACTAGCCCGCCATCACATTCAGTACTTC.

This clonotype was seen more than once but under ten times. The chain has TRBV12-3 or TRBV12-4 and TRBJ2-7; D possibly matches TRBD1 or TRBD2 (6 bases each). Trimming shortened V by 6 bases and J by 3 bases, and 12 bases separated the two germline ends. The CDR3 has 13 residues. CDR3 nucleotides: TGTGCCAGCAGCTTTGGAGGGGGCTACGAGCAGTACTTC. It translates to CASSFGGGYEQYF.

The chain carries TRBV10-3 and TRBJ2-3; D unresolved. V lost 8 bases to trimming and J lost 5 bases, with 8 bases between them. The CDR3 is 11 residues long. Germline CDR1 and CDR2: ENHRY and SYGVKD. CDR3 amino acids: CAIRREDTQYF. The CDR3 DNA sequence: TGTGCCATCCGAAGAGAAGATACGCAGTATTTT.

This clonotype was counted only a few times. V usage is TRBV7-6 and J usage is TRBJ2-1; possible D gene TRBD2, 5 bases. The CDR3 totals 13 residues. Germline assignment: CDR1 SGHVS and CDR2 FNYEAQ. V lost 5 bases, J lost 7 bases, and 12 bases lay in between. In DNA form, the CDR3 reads TGTGCCAGCAGCGGCTACCGGGGTAATGAGCAGTTCTTC. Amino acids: CASSGYRGNEQFF.

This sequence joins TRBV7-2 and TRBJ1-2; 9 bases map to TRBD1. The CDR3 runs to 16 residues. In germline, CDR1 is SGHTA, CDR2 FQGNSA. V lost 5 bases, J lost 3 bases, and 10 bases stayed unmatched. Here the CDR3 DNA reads TGTGCCAGCAGCCCCCCTTCTACAGGGGGCGACTATGGCTACACCTTC. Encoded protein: CASSPPSTGGDYGYTF.

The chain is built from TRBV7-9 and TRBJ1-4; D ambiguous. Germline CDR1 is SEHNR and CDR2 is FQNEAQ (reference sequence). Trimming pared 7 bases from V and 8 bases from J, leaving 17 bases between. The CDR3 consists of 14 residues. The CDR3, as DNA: TGTGCCAGCAAGGCCGACGGGTGGCGAGAAAAACTGTTTTTT. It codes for CASKADGWREKLFF.

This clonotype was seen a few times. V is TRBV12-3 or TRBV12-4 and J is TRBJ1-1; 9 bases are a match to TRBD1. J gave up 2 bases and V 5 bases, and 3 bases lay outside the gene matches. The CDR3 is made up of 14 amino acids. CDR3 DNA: TGTGCCAGCAGTCAACAGGGGGCTAACACTGAAGCTTTCTTT. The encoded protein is CASSQQGANTEAFF.

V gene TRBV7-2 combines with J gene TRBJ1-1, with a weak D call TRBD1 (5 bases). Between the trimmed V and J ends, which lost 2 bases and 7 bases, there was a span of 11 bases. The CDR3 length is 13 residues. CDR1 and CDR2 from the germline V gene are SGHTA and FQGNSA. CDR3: CASSLMGVNEAFF. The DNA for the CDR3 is TGTGCCAGCAGCTTAATGGGGGTAAATGAAGCTTTCTTT.

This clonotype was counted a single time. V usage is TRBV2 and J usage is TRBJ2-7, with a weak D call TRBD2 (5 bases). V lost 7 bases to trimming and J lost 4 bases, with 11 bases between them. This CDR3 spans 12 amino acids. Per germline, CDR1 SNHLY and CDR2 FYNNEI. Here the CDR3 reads CASTGLSYEQYF. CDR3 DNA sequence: TGTGCCAGCACTGGACTCAGTTACGAGCAGTACTTC.

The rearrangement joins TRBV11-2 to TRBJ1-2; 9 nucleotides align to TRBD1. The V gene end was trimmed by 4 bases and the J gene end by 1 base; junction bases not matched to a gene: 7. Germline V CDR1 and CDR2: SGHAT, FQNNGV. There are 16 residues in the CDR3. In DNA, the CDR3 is TGTGCCAGCAGCTCGCTCCGGGACAGGGATAACTATGGCTACACCTTC. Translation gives CASSSLRDRDNYGYTF.

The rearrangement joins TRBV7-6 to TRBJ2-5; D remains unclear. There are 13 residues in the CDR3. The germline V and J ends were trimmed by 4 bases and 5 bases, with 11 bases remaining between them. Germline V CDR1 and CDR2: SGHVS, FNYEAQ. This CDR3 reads CASSSAERETQYF. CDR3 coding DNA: TGTGCCAGCAGCTCGGCGGAGAGGGAGACCCAGTACTTC.

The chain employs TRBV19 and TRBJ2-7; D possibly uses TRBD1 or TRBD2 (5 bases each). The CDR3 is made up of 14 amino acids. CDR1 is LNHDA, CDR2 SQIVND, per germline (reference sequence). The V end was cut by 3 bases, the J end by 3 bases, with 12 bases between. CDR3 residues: CASSIGAVIYEQYF. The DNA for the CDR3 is TGTGCCAGTAGTATCGGGGCGGTGATCTACGAGCAGTACTTC.

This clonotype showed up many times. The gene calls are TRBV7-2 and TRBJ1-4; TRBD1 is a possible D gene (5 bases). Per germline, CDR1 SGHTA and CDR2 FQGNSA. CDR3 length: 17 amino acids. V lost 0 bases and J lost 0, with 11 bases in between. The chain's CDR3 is CASSLAGVLATNEKLFF. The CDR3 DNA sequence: TGTGCCAGCAGCTTAGCAGGGGTACTAGCAACTAATGAAAAACTGTTTTTT.